These 2 T cell receptor beta chains came from one sample sequenced in a study of blood T cell repertoires in COVID-19. Assay used: immunoSEQ multiplex PCR; TCRdb lists only in-frame clones, some missing. The sample holds about 200,000 clones, 75% to 85% seen once. Sequencing was carried out using peripheral blood. These receptors originate from an elderly woman with COVID-19, enrolled during active disease.

The chain carries TRBV12-5 and TRBJ1-2, with 9 bases identical to TRBD1. Germline trimming cut 7 bases from V and 4 bases from J; bases unmatched to any gene: 13. CDR1 LGHNT and CDR2 FRNRAP come from the germline V gene. This CDR3 has 16 amino acids. This CDR3 reads CASAKRGGQGGYGYTF. In DNA form, the CDR3 reads TGTGCTAGTGCCAAGCGGGGGGGACAGGGCGGCTATGGCTACACCTTC.

CDR3 region: CASSYLPVGWNEQFF. The CDR3 DNA sequence: TGTGCCAGCAGTTACCTCCCGGTCGGGTGGAATGAGCAGTTCTTC. The chain couples TRBV6-5 to TRBJ2-1; D not resolved. Germline V gene lookup returns CDR1 MNHEY and CDR2 SVGAGI. V was pared by 2 bases and J by 7 bases, with 15 bases between. CDR3 length: 15 residues.